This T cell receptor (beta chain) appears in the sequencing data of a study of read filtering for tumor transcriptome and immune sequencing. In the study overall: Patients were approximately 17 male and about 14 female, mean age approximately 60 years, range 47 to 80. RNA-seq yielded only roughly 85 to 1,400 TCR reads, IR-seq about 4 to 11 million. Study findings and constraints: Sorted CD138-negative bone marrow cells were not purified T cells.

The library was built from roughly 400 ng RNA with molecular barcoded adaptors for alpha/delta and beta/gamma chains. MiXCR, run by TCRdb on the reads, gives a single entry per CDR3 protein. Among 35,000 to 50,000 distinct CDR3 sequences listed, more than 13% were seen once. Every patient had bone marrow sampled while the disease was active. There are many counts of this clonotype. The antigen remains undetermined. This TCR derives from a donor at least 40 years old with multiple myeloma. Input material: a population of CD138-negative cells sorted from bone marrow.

The CDR3 loop is CSAGSNEKLFF. The CDR3 DNA reads TGCAGTGCTGGATCAAATGAAAAACTGTTTTTT. The genes are TRBV20-1 and TRBJ1-4; no clear D gene. V was trimmed by 5 bases and J by 5 bases, leaving 6 bases between them. CDR3 length: 11 amino acids. Germline lookup yields CDR1 DFQATT and CDR2 SNEGSKA (reference sequence).